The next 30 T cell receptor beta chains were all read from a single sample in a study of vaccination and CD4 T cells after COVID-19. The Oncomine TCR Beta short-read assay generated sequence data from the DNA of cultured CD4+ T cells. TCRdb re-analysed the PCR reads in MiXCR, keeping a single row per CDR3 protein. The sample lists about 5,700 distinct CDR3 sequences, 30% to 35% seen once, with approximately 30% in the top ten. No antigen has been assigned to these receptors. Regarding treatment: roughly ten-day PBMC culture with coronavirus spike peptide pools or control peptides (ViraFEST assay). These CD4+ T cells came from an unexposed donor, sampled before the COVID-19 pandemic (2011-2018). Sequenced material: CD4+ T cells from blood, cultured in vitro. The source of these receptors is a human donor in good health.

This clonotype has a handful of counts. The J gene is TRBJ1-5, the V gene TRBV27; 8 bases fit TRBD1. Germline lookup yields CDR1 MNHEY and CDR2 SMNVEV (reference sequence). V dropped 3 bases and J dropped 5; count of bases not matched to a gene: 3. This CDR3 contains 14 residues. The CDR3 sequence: CASSFSGGDQPQHF. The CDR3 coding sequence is TGTGCCAGCAGTTTCTCAGGGGGCGATCAGCCCCAGCATTTT.

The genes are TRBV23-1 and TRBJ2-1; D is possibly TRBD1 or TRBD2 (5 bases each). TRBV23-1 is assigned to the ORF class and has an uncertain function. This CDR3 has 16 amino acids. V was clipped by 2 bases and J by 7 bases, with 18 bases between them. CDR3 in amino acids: CASSQPTEGPGNEQFF. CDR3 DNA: TGCGCCAGCAGTCAACCGACAGAGGGGCCGGGTAATGAGCAGTTCTTC.

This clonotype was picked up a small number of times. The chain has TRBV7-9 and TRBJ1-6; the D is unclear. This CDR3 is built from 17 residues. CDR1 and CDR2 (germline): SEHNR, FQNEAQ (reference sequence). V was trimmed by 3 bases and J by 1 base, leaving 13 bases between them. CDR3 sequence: CASSFRGLKSYNSPLHF. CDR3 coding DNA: TGTGCCAGCAGCTTTCGAGGGTTGAAGTCCTATAATTCACCCCTCCACTTT. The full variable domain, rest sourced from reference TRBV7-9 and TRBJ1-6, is DTGVSQNPRHKITKRGQNVTFRCDPISEHNRLYWYRQTLGQGPEFLTYFQNEAQLEKSRLLSDRFSAERPKGSFSTLEIQRTEQGDSAMYLCASSFRGLKSYNSPLHFGNGTRLTVT.

The DNA of the CDR3 is TGTGCCAGCCGGGCGGGGGCTAGCACAGATACGCAGTATTTT. Amino acids: CASRAGASTDTQYF. The genes are TRBV2 and TRBJ2-3; perhaps TRBD2 as D (7 bases). The V gene's germline CDR1 is SNHLY and CDR2 FYNNEI. The CDR3 runs 14 residues. V lost 8 bases and J lost 0, with 12 bases in between. The whole variable domain, remainder taken from reference TRBV2 and TRBJ2-3, is EPEVTQTPSHQVTQMGQEVILRCVPISNHLYFYWYRQILGQKVEFLVSFYNNEISEKSEIFDDQFSVERPDGSNFTLKIRSTKLEDSAMYFCASRAGASTDTQYFGPGTRLTVL.

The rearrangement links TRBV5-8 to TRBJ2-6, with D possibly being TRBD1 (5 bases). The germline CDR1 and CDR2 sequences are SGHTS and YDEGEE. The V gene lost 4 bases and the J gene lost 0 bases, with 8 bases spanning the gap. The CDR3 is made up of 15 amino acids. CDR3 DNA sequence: TGTGCCAGCAGCGGACAAGGCTCTGGGGCCAACGTCCTGACTTTC. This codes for CASSGQGSGANVLTF.

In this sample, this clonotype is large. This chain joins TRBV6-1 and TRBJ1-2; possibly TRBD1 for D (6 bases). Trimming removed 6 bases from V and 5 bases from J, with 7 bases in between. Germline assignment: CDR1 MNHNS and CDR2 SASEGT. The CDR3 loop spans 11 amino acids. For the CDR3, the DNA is TGTGCCAGCAGCCAGGGGTATGGCTACACCTTC. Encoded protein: CASSQGYGYTF.

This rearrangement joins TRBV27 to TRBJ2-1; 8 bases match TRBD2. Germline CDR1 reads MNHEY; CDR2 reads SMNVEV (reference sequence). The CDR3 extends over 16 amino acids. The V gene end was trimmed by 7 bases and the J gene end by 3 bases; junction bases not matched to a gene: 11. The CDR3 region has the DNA TGTGCCAGCAATAAATTCCGGGGGGGTCGCTACAATGAGCAGTTCTTC. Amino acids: CASNKFRGGRYNEQFF.

CDR3 loop: CASSRQNTGELFF. The CDR3 DNA is TGTGCCAGCAGTCGACAGAACACCGGGGAGCTGTTTTTT. This chain links TRBV6-4 with TRBJ2-2; D gene unclear. The CDR3 is 13 residues long. Germline V lookup: CDR1 MRHNA, CDR2 SNTAGT. Trimming removed 5 bases at V and 1 base at J, with 5 bases between.

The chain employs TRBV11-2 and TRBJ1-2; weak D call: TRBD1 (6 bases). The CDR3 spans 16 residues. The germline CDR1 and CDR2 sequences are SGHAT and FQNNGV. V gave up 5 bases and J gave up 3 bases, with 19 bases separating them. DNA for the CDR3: TGTGCCAGCAGCCCCTGGGGGGGACACCCTGACTATGGCTACACCTTC. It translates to CASSPWGGHPDYGYTF.

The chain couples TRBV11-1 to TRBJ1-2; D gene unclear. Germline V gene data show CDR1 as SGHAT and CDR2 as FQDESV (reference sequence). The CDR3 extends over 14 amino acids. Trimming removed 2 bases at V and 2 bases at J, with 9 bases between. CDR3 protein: CASSLIPGNYGYTF. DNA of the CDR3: TGTGCCAGCAGCTTAATACCGGGGAACTATGGCTACACCTTC.

CDR3 nucleotides: TGTGCCAGCAGCAGGGACGGGGACCATGGCTACACCTTC. Its protein is CASSRDGDHGYTF. The chain joins TRBV7-9 to TRBJ1-2; D may be TRBD1 (5 bases). Germline CDR1 SEHNR, CDR2 FQNEAQ (reference sequence). The CDR3 extends over 13 amino acids. The V gene lost 5 bases and the J gene lost 6 bases, with 13 bases spanning the gap.

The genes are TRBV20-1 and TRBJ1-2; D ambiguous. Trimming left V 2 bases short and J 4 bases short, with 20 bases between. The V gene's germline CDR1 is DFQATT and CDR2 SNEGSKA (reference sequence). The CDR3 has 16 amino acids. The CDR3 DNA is TGCAGTGCTAGACTCCCCTGGCAGACAAGGAGCTATGGCTACACCTTC. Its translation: CSARLPWQTRSYGYTF.

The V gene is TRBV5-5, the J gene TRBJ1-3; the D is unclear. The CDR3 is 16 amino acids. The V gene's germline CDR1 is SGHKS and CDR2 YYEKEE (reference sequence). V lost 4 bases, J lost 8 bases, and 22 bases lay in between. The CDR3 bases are TGTGCCAGCAGCCCATTGTGGCAGGAGGTGCGCGACACCATATATTTT. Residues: CASSPLWQEVRDTIYF.

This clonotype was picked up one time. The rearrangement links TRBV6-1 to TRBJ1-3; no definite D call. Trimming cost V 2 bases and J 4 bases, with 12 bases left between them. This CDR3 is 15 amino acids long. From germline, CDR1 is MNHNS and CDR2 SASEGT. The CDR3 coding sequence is TGTGCCAGCAGTGAAATGAGGGTCTTCGGAAACACCATATATTTT. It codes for CASSEMRVFGNTIYF.

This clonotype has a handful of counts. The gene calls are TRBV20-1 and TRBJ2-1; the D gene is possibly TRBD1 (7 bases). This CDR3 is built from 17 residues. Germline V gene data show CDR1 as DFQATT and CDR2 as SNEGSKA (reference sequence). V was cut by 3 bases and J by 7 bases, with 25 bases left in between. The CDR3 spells CSAREKLRRGLWNEQFF. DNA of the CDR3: TGCAGTGCTAGGGAGAAGCTGAGGAGGGGGCTGTGGAATGAGCAGTTCTTC.

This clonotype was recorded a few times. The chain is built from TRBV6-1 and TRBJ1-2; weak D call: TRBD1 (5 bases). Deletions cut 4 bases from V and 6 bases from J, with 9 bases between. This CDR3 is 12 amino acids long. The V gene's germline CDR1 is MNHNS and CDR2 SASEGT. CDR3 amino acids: CASSGATDGYTF. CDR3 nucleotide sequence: TGTGCCAGCAGTGGTGCGACAGATGGCTACACCTTC.

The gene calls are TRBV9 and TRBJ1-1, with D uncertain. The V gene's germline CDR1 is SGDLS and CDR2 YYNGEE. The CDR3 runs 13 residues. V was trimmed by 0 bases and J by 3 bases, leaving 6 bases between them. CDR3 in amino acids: CASSVAPDTEAFF. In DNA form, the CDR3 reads TGTGCCAGCAGCGTAGCTCCGGACACTGAAGCTTTCTTT.

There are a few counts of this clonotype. The CDR3 is CASSYPSSGGGETQYF. The CDR3 region has the DNA TGTGCCAGCAGTTACCCATCTAGCGGGGGGGGAGAGACCCAGTACTTC. The gene calls are TRBV6-5 and TRBJ2-5, with TRBD2 matching 12 bases. The CDR3 is made up of 16 amino acids. Germline CDR1 reads MNHEY; CDR2 reads SVGAGI. V gave up 2 bases and J gave up 4 bases; unmatched junction bases: 5.

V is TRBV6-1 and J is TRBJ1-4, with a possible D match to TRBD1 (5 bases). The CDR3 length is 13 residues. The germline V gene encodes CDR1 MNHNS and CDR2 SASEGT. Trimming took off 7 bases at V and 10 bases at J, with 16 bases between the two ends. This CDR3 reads CASTWTQVGKLFF. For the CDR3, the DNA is TGTGCCAGCACTTGGACACAGGTCGGAAAACTGTTTTTT.

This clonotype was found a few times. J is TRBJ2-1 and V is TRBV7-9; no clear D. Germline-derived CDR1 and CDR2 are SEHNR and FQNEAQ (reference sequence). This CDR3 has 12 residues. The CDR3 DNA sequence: TGTGCTCCCGAGCGAAACTACAATGAGCAGTTCTTC. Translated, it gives CAPERNYNEQFF.

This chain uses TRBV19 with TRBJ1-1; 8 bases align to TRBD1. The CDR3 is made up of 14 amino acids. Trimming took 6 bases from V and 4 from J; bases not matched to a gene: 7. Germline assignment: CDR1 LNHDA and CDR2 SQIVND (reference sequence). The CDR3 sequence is CASRADRGRTEAFF. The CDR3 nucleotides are TGTGCCAGTAGAGCAGACAGGGGACGCACTGAAGCTTTCTTT.

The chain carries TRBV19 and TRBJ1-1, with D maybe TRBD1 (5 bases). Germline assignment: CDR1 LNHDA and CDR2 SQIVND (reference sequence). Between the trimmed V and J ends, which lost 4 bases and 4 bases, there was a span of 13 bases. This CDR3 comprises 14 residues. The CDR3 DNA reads TGTGCCAGTAGTACCCGTAATCAGGGCACTGAAGCTTTCTTT. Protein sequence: CASSTRNQGTEAFF.

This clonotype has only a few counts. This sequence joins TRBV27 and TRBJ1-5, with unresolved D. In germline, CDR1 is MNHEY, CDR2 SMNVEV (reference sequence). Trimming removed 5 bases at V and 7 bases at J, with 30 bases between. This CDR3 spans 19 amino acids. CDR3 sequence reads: CASSPLGVTPHSLQQPQHF. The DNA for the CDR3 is TGTGCCAGCAGTCCCCTAGGAGTTACGCCCCACTCGCTCCAACAGCCCCAGCATTTT.

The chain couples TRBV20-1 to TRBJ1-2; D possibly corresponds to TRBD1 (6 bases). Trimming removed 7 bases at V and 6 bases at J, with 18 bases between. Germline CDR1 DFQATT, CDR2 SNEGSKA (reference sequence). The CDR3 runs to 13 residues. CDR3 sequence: CSVKVRGADGYTF. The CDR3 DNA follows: TGCAGTGTCAAAGTACGGGGGGCCGATGGCTACACCTTC.

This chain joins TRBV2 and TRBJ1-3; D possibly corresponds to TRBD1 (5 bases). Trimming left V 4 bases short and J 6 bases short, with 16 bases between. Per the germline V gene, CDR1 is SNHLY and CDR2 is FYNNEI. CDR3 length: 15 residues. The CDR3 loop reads CASSAPDTMPNTIYF. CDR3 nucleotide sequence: TGTGCCAGCAGTGCTCCGGACACAATGCCAAACACCATATATTTT.

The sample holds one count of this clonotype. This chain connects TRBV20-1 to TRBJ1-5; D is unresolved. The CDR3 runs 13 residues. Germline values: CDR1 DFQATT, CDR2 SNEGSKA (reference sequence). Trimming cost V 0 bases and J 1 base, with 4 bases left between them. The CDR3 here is CSARDISNQPQHF. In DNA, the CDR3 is TGCAGTGCTAGAGATATCAGCAATCAGCCCCAGCATTTT.

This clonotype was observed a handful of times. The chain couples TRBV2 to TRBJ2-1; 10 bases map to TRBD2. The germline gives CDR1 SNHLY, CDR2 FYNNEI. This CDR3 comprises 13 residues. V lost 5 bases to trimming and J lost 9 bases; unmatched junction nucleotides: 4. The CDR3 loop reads CASSTLAGVEQFF. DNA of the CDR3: TGTGCCAGCAGTACTCTAGCGGGGGTTGAGCAGTTCTTC.

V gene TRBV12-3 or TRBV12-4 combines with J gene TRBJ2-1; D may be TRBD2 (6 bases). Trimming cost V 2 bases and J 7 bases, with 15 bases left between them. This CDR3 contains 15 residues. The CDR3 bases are TGTGCCAGCAGTTTAAGGAGCGGGCTCATGAATGAGCAGTTCTTC. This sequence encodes CASSLRSGLMNEQFF.

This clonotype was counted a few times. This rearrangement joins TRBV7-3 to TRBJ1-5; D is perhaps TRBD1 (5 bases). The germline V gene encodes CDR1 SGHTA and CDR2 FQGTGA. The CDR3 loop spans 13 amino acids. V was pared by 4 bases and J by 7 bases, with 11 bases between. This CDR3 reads CASSSGAGQPQHF. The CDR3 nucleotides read TGTGCCAGCAGCTCTGGGGCAGGGCAGCCCCAGCATTTT.

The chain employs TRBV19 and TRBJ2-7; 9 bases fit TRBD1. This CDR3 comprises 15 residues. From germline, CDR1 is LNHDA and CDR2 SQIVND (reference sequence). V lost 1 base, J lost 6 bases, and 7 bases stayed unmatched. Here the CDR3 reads CASSIGPGQGGEQYF. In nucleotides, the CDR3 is TGTGCCAGTAGTATAGGCCCGGGACAGGGAGGCGAGCAGTACTTC.